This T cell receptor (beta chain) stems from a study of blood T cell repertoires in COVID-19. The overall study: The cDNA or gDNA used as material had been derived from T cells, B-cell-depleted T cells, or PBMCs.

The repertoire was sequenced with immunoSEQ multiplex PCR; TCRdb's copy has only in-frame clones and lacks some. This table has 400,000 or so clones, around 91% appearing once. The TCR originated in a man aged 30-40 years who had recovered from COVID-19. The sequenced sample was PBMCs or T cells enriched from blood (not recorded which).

DNA for the CDR3: TGTGCCAGCAGTTTATCGAAGCGGGGACAGGGAGTTCGGCGCAATCAGCCCCAGCATTTT. As protein: CASSLSKRGQGVRRNQPQHF. V usage is TRBV28 and J usage is TRBJ1-5, with 9 positions matching TRBD1. The CDR3 spans 20 residues. With V trimmed by 1 base and J by 2 bases, 15 bases remained unmatched. Germline CDR1 and CDR2: MDHEN and SYDVKM.